The source of this T cell receptor beta chain is a study of blood T cells in healthy people across ages. General study points: No one knew whether donors had CMV, which possibly confounded expanded clonotype changes.

Sample-barcoded 5' priming and a J-beta primer mix drove a second PCR of 7 to 11 cycles. Tags on each cDNA molecule came from a template-switch adaptor with 12 random nucleotides. TCRdb itself ran the 5' RACE reads through MiXCR, one entry per CDR3 protein. This table holds roughly 1 million distinct CDR3 sequences, 20% to 25% found once. The table lists this clonotype with a few counts. Its antigen is as yet unknown. Germline V gene lookup returns CDR1 ENHRY and CDR2 SYGVKD. Trimming took 7 bases from V and 0 from J, leaving 16 bases between them. The CDR3 contains 16 residues. Another study also made use of these data, one on T cells of mothers and their children. That paper adds: Whether related or unrelated, pairs show similar shaping of TCR recombination output by thymic selection.

Source material: blood. This TCR came from a girl aged 2 to 9 in good health. The V call is TRBV10-3, the J call TRBJ1-3; D is ambiguous. The CDR3 DNA reads TGTGCCATCAAATTCGCGGACCCAGTCTCTGGAAACACCATATATTTT. Amino acid sequence: CAIKFADPVSGNTIYF.